The source of this T cell receptor beta chain is a study of early stage breast cancer tumors (dated by TCRdb to 2017 to 2019). A note on the overall study: Of the roughly 15 invasive breast tumors, roughly eleven were found to be estrogen receptor-positive, progesterone receptor-positive and HER2-negative. About 70% of the 12 ER+/PR+/HER2- tumors were invasive ductal carcinomas, while the other four were invasive lobular carcinomas. The average read coverage per sample was approximately 10-fold. A total of 2,651,842 templates, representing 1,097,674 unique clonotypes, were detected across all samples. Study-level results and caveats: Repertoires from blood resembled normal breast more closely than tumor, and using blood as a reference for each tissue separated tumor from normal in 14 of 16 patients. Because the cohort was small, analysis by tumor subtype was not possible. Chain pairing and functional markers such as CD4, CD8 and FOXP3 were missed by bulk genomic DNA sequencing of unsorted cells. Compared with adjacent normal breast tissue, tumors had roughly 2.5-fold higher T cell density and higher clonality. Enriched TCRB sequences shared across patients were found to be mostly commonly generated sequences that were unlikely to play an important role in the tumor microenvironment.

The germline V gene provides CDR1 SGDLS and CDR2 YYNGEE. The CDR3 covers 14 residues, taking in both the cysteine and the phenylalanine. The retained sequence is limited to the CDR3, 42 bases, with the frame set at the first base. V sheds 3 bases and J sheds 1 base, leaving 10 bases between their ends. For this clone: Its antigen has not been determined. Per-nucleotide qualities are absent, and no much larger clonotype sits a single base away.

Each sample was amplified in two independent genomic DNA replicates, using about 0.47 ug for blood and around 1.5 ug for tumor or normal breast. TCRB sequencing of genomic DNA was carried out with the ImmunoSeq Intro kit according to the manufacturer's instructions. Multiplex PCR was run for around 28 cycles using proprietary primers and spike-in control sequences for absolute quantification. Single-end 150-bp reads were used to sequence an 87-bp fragment spanning the CDR3 plus the flanking V and J genes. Seven samples, with two replicates for each sample, were multiplexed per lane of an Illumina MiSeq using version 3.0 chemistry. On the study's bioinformatics: Raw data were processed by the vendor's proprietary pipeline, with both replicates merged into one result per sample. A clonotype was defined as productive rearrangements that share the same V-gene family, CDR3 amino acid sequence and J-gene segment. To compute clonality, the normalized Shannon entropy (Pielou evenness) of TCRB abundances was subtracted from 1. To estimate T cell density, the total number of templates was divided by the number of input cells, which was inferred from the amount of DNA input. Recon, run with its default parameters, was used to estimate overall repertoire diversity and clonality. Tumor-enriched clonotypes were defined as having over 0.1% abundance in tumor and at least 32-fold higher abundance than in normal breast. TCRdb obtained this table from immuneACCESS and retained in-frame rearrangements with V and J assigned. These tables miss some clones; where compared with another copy, unresolved V genes account for less than half of the shortfall, and the remainder is unexplained. V, J and clone size reflect that table, while D and trimming were determined from the DNA. The sample data list 60,000 to 75,000 clones, and around 80% of these were observed just once. Approximately 4.8% of the sample rests with the top ten.

The study profiled bulk TCR beta-chain repertoires in matched peripheral blood, tumor and adjacent normal breast tissue taken from approximately 15 patients with early-stage breast cancer. Before surgery, whole blood (roughly 5-11 mL) was collected into EDTA tubes and processed within 2 hours. Ficoll-Paque centrifugation in SepMate-50 tubes was used to isolate peripheral blood mononuclear cells. For storage in liquid nitrogen, PBMCs were cryopreserved as aliquots of 2 to 4 million cells in around 90% FBS with around 10% DMSO. Genomic DNA was extracted with the Qiagen AllPrep DNA/RNA Mini kit. This TCR came from a person in their 40s with breast cancer. Sequencing was performed on blood. The chain is assembled from TRBV9 and TRBJ2-5; TRBD1 is a weak D gene call, 5 bases matching. CDR3 protein: CASSGGHIQETQYF. At the DNA level, the sequence is TGTGCCAGCAGCGGAGGACACATCCAAGAGACCCAGTACTTC.